The source of this T cell receptor beta chain is a study of T-cell memory formation after mild COVID-19. Overall study findings and caveats: Researchers report contracting CD4+ clones mostly in CM and EM, with CD8+ clones in EMRA. Researchers found some responding clones in pre-infection memory, a sign that cross-reactive memory joined. CD4/CD8 balance held among clones contracting day 15 to 85, and later expanders leaned CD4+.

This clonotype came up a few times. What it binds is unknown. 5'RACE primed from the constant segment yielded TCR alpha and TCR beta cDNA libraries bearing sample barcodes and UMIs. TCRdb ran MiXCR on the 5' RACE reads and lists one entry per CDR3 protein. The top ten clones hold 20% to 25% of a sample with roughly 310,000 distinct CDR3 sequences, approximately 15% of them seen once. V shed 7 bases and J shed 2 bases, with 13 bases lying between them. This CDR3 has 13 amino acids. In germline, CDR1 is DFQATT, CDR2 SNEGSKA (reference sequence). The TCR originated in a man aged 18 to 30 who had mild COVID-19 (a few samples of this study predate the infection). Cell type and time point are not known. Sample: PBMCs or a T cell subset sorted from them (not recorded which). J is TRBJ2-3 and V is TRBV20-1; the D is unclear. The CDR3 DNA follows: TGCAGTGGGCTAGTCCGTATCACAGATACGCAGTATTTT. It specifies CSGLVRITDTQYF.